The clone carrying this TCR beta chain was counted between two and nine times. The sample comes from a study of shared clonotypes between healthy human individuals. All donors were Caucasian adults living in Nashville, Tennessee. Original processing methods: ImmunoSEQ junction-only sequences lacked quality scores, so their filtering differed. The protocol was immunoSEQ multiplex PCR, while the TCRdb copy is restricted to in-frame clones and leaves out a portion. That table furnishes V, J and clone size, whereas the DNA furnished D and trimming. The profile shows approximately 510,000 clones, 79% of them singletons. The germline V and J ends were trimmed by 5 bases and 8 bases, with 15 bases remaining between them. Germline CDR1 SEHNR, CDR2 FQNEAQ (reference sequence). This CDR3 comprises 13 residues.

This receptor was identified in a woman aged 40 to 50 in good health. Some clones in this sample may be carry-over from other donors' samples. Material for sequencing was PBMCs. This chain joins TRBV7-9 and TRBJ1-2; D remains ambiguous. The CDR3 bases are TGTGCCAGCAGCCACGAGTCTCCGGACGGCTACACCTTC. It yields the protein CASSHESPDGYTF.